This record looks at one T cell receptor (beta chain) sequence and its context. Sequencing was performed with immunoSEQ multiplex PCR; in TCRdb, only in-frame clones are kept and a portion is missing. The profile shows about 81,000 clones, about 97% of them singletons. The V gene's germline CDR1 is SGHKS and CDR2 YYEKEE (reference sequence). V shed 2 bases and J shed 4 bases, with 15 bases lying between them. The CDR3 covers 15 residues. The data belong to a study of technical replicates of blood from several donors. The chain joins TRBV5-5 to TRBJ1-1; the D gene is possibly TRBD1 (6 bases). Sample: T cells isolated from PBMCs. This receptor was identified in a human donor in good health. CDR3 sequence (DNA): TGTGCCAGCAGCTTCGGGGGGGCCGTGGGCACTGAAGCTTTCTTT. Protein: CASSFGGAVGTEAFF.